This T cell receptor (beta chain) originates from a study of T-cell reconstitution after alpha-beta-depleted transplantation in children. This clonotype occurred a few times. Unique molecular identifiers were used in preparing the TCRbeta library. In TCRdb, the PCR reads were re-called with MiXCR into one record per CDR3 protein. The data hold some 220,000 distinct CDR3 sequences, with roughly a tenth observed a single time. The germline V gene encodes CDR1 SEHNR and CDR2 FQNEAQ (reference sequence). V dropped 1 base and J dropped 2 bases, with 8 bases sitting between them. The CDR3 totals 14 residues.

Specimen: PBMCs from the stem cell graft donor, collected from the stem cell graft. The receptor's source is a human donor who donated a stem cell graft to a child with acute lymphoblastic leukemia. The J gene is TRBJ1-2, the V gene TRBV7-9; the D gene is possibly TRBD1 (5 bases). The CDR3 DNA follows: TGTGCCAGCAGCTTAGGAGCAGGGAACTATGGCTACACCTTC. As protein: CASSLGAGNYGYTF.